Listed below are T cell receptor beta chains from one sample, sequenced in a study of T cells of healthy individuals. TCRdb reanalysed the 5' RACE reads using MiXCR and keeps one entry per CDR3 protein. The sample contains 85,000 to 100,000 distinct CDR3 sequences, 15% to 20% of which appear only once. The receptors shown here come from a human donor in good health. Each CDR3 is given with its conserved first and last residue. The order of the fields is D gene, V gene, clone size, J gene, CDR3 protein, CDR3 DNA. D genes are given only for firm matches. Where a row states a size, it is once, few, many or the class of an expanded clone; other rows omit it.

d_call: -; v_call: TRBV27; clone_size: few; j_call: TRBJ1-1; cdr3_aa: CASSLSSDTEAFF; cdr3_nt: TGTGCCAGCAGTTTATCTTCAGACACTGAAGCTTTCTTT
d_call: -; v_call: TRBV7-3; clone_size: many; j_call: TRBJ2-3; cdr3_aa: CASSLLLGEGGTDTQYF; cdr3_nt: TGTGCCAGCAGCTTACTCCTCGGAGAGGGAGGCACAGATACGCAGTATTTT
d_call: TRBD1; v_call: TRBV10-3; clone_size: few; j_call: TRBJ2-3; cdr3_aa: CAIGIQGQGEQYF; cdr3_nt: TGTGCCATCGGGATACAGGGACAGGGTGAGCAGTATTTT
d_call: TRBD2; v_call: TRBV7-8; clone_size: once; j_call: TRBJ2-5; cdr3_aa: CASGGDYSETQYF; cdr3_nt: TGTGCCAGTGGGGGGGACTATTCGGAGACCCAGTACTTC
d_call: -; v_call: TRBV28; clone_size: -; j_call: TRBJ2-1; cdr3_aa: CASSRGDRDVYNEQFF; cdr3_nt: TGTGCCAGCTCCAGAGGGGACCGGGACGTGTACAATGAGCAGTTCTTC
d_call: TRBD1; v_call: TRBV18; clone_size: -; j_call: TRBJ2-7; cdr3_aa: CASSLQDRGPYEQYF; cdr3_nt: TGTGCCAGCTCACTCCAGGACAGGGGGCCCTACGAGCAGTACTTC
d_call: -; v_call: TRBV7-9; clone_size: many; j_call: TRBJ1-2; cdr3_aa: CASSQTGSYGYTF; cdr3_nt: TGTGCCAGCAGCCAAACAGGGTCCTATGGCTACACCTTC
d_call: TRBD2; v_call: TRBV7-9; clone_size: -; j_call: TRBJ2-7; cdr3_aa: CASSLHQGLGQYF; cdr3_nt: TGTGCCAGCAGTCTACACCAAGGACTAGGGCAGTACTTC
d_call: TRBD1; v_call: TRBV6-2/TRBV6-3; clone_size: many; j_call: TRBJ1-5; cdr3_aa: CASSPTGEGGQPQHF; cdr3_nt: TGTGCCAGCAGTCCGACAGGGGAAGGTGGTCAGCCCCAGCATTTT
d_call: TRBD1; v_call: TRBV28; clone_size: many; j_call: TRBJ2-7; cdr3_aa: CASHGARTGFNEQYF; cdr3_nt: TGTGCCAGCCATGGGGCTCGGACAGGGTTCAACGAGCAGTACTTC
d_call: -; v_call: TRBV20-1; clone_size: once; j_call: TRBJ2-7; cdr3_aa: CSAREQRTLDEQYF; cdr3_nt: TGCAGTGCTAGAGAACAGCGGACCCTTGACGAGCAGTACTTC
d_call: -; v_call: TRBV7-9; clone_size: -; j_call: TRBJ1-1; cdr3_aa: CASSPARGLANTEAFF; cdr3_nt: TGTGCCAGCAGCCCAGCACGGGGGCTGGCGAACACTGAAGCTTTCTTT
d_call: TRBD1; v_call: TRBV29-1; clone_size: few; j_call: TRBJ2-7; cdr3_aa: CSVAGTGVNEQYF; cdr3_nt: TGCAGCGTAGCCGGGACAGGGGTAAACGAGCAGTACTTC
d_call: -; v_call: TRBV5-1; clone_size: many; j_call: TRBJ2-3; cdr3_aa: CASSFSQQGTDTQYF; cdr3_nt: TGCGCCAGCAGCTTCTCCCAGCAGGGCACAGATACGCAGTATTTT
d_call: TRBD1; v_call: TRBV2; clone_size: few; j_call: TRBJ2-7; cdr3_aa: CASGTDSYEQYF; cdr3_nt: TGTGCCAGCGGGACAGACTCCTACGAGCAGTACTTC
d_call: -; v_call: TRBV21-1; clone_size: -; j_call: TRBJ2-5; cdr3_aa: CASLSLFPDRQETQYF; cdr3_nt: TGTGCCAGCCTATCTCTATTCCCGGACAGACAAGAGACCCAGTACTTC
d_call: -; v_call: TRBV6-5; clone_size: -; j_call: TRBJ2-7; cdr3_aa: CASSYRGGGQYF; cdr3_nt: TGTGCCAGCAGTTACCGGGGTGGTGGCCAGTACTTC
d_call: -; v_call: TRBV7-2; clone_size: -; j_call: TRBJ2-7; cdr3_aa: CASSRDRAYEQYF; cdr3_nt: TGTGCCAGCAGCCGGGACCGGGCCTACGAGCAGTACTTC
d_call: -; v_call: TRBV28; clone_size: many; j_call: TRBJ1-5; cdr3_aa: CASSLIGGSDKPQHF; cdr3_nt: TGTGCCAGCAGTTTAATTGGTGGTTCGGACAAGCCCCAGCATTTT